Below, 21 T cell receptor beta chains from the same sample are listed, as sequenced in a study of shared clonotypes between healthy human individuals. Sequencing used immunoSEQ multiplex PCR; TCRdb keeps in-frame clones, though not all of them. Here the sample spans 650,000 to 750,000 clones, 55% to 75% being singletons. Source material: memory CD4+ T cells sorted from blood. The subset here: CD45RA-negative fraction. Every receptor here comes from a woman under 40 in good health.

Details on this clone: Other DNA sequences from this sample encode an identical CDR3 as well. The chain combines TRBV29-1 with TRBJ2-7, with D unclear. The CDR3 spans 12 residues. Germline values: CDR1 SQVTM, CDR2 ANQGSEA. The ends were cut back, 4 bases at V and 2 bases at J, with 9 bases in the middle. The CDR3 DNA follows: TGCAGCGTTGCGACTGAAACCTACGAGCAGTACTTC. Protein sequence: CSVATETYEQYF.

CDR3 loop: CASRPSGANVLTF. The DNA of the CDR3 is TGTGCCAGCAGACCTTCTGGGGCCAACGTCCTGACTTTC. The chain employs TRBV11-2 and TRBJ2-6; D call uncertain. V lost 6 bases, J lost 1 base, and 4 bases lay in between. Germline CDR1 and CDR2: SGHAT and FQNNGV. The CDR3 contains 13 residues.

CDR3: CASSARTSGTTDTQYF. In DNA form, the CDR3 reads TGTGCCAGCAGTGCACGGACTAGCGGTACCACAGATACGCAGTATTTT. The rearrangement links TRBV28 to TRBJ2-3, with TRBD2 matching over 10 bases. V lost 5 bases and J lost 2; bases outside the gene matches: 7. The germline V gene encodes CDR1 MDHEN and CDR2 SYDVKM. This CDR3 is built from 16 residues. Complete variable domain (other parts from reference TRBV28 and TRBJ2-3): DVKVTQSSRYLVKRTGEKVFLECVQDMDHENMFWYRQDPGLGLRLIYFSYDVKMKEKGDIPEGYSVSREKKERFSLILESASTNQTSMYLCASSARTSGTTDTQYFGPGTRLTVL.

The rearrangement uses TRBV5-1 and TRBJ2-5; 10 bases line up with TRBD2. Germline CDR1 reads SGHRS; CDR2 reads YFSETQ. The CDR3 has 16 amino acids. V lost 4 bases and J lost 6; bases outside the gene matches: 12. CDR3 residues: CASSLTSGRDGKTQYF. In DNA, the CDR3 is TGCGCCAGCAGCCTAACCAGCGGGAGGGACGGGAAGACCCAGTACTTC.

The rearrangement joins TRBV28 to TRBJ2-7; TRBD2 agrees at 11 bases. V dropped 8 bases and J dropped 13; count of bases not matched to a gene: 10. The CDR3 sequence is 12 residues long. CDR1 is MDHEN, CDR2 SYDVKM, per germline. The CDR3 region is CASGISGRASYF. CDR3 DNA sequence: TGTGCCAGCGGTATTAGCGGGAGGGCCTCCTACTTC.

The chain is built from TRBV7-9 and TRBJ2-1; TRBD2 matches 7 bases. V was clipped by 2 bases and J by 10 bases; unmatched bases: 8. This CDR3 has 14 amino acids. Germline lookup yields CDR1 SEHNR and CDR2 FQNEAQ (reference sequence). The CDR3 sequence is CASSLWDGSGEQFF. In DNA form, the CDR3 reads TGTGCCAGCAGCTTATGGGATGGTAGCGGGGAGCAGTTCTTC.

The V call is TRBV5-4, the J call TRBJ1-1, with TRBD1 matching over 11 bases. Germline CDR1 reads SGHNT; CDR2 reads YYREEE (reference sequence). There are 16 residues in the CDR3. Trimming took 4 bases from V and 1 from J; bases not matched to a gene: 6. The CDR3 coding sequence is TGTGCCAGCAGCCCCGGGACAGGGGGTGGGAACACTGAAGCTTTCTTT. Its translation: CASSPGTGGGNTEAFF.

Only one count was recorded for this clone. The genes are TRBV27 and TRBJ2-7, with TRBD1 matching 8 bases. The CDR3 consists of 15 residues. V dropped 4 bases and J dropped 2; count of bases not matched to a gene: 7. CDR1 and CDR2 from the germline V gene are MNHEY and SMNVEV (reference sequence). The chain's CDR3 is CASSSTGAPPYEQYF. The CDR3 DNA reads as TGTGCCAGCAGTTCGACAGGGGCCCCCCCCTACGAGCAGTACTTC.

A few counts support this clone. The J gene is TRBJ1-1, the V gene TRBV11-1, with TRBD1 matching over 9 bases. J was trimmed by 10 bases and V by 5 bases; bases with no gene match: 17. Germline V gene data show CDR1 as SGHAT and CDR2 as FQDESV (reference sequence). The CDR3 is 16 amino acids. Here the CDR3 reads CASSATPTGTGSGAFF. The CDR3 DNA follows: TGTGCCAGCAGCGCCACCCCGACCGGGACAGGGAGTGGAGCTTTCTTT.

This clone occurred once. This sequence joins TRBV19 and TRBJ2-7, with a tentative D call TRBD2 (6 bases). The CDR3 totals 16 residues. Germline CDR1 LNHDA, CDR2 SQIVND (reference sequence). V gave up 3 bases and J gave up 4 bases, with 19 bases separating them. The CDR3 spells CASSISGAEGIYEQYF. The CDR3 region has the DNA TGTGCCAGTAGTATTTCTGGCGCGGAGGGGATTTACGAGCAGTACTTC. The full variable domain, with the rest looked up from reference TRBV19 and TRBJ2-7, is DGGITQSPKYLFRKEGQNVTLSCEQNLNHDAMYWYRQDPGQGLRLIYYSQIVNDFQKGDIAEGYSVSREKKESFPLTVTSAQKNPTAFYLCASSISGAEGIYEQYFGPGTRLTVT.

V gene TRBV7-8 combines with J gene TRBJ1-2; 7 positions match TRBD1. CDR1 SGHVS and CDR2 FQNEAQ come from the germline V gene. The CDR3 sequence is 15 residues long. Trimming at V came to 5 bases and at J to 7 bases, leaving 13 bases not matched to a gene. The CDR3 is CASSDRDGVGLGYTF. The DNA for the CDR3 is TGTGCCAGCAGCGACAGGGACGGTGTAGGTCTTGGCTACACCTTC.

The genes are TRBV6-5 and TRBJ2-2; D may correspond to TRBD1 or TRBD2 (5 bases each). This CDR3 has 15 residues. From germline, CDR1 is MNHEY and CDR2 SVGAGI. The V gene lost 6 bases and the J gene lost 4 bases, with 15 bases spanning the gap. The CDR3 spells CASSTTWGSTGELFF. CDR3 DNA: TGTGCCAGCAGCACAACGTGGGGGAGCACCGGGGAGCTGTTTTTT.

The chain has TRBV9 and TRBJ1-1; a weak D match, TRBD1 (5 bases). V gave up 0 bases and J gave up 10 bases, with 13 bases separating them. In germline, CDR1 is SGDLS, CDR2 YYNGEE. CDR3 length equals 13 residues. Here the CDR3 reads CASSVEGMGGAFF. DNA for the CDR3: TGTGCCAGCAGCGTAGAGGGGATGGGAGGAGCTTTCTTT.

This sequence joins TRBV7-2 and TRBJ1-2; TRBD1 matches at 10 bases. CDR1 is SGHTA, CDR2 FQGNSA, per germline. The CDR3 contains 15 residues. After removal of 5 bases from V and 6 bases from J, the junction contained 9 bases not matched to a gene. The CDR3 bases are TGTGCCAGCAGCCGAGCTCCTGGGACAGGGGATGGCTACACCTTC. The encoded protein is CASSRAPGTGDGYTF.

The CDR3 region has the DNA TGTGCCAGCAGGACTCCCGGACAGCGCATGTACAATGAGCAGTTCTTC. Translation gives CASRTPGQRMYNEQFF. This chain uses TRBV5-8 with TRBJ2-1; D might be TRBD1 (6 bases). The germline V gene has CDR1 SGHTS and CDR2 YDEGEE. Trimming pared 5 bases from V and 4 bases from J, leaving 19 bases between. The CDR3 runs to 16 residues.

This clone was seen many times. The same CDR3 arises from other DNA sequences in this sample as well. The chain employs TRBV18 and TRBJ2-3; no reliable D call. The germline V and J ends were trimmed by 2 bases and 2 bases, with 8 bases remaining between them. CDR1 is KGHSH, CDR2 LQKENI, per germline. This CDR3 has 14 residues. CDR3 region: CASSPSRSTDTQYF. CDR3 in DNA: TGTGCCAGCTCACCATCCAGGTCCACAGATACGCAGTATTTT.

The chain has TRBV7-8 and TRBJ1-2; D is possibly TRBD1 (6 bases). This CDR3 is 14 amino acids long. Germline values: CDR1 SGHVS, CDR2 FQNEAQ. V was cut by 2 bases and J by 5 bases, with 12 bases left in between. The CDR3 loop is CASSLTGTQYGYTF. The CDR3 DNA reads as TGTGCCAGCAGCTTAACCGGGACACAGTATGGCTACACCTTC.

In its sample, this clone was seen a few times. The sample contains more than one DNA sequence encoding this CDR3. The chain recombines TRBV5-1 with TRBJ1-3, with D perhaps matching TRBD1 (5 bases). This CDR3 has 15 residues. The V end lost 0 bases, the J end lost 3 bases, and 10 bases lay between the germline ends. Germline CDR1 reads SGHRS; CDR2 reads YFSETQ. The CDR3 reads CASSLGDRDGNTIYF. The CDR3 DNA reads TGCGCCAGCAGCTTGGGGGACCGAGATGGAAACACCATATATTTT.

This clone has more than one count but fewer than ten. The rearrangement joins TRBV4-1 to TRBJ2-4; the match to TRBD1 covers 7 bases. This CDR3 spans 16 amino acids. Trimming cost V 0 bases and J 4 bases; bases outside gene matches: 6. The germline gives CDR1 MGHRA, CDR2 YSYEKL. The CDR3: CASSQDMRDRKNIQYF. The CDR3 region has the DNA TGCGCCAGCAGCCAAGATATGAGGGACAGAAAAAACATTCAGTACTTC.

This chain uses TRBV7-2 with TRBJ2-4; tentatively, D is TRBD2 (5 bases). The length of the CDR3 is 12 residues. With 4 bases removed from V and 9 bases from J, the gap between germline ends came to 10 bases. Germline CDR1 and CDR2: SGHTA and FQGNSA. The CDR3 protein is CASSSGGFIQYF. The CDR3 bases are TGTGCCAGCAGCTCCGGCGGGTTCATTCAGTACTTC.

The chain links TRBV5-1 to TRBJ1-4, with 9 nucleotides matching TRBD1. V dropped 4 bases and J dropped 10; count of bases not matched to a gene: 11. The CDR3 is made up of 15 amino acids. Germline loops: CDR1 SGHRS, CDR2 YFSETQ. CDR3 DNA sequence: TGCGCCAGCAGCGTCTCCCGGGACAGGGAGGGAAAACTGTTTTTT. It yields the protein CASSVSRDREGKLFF.